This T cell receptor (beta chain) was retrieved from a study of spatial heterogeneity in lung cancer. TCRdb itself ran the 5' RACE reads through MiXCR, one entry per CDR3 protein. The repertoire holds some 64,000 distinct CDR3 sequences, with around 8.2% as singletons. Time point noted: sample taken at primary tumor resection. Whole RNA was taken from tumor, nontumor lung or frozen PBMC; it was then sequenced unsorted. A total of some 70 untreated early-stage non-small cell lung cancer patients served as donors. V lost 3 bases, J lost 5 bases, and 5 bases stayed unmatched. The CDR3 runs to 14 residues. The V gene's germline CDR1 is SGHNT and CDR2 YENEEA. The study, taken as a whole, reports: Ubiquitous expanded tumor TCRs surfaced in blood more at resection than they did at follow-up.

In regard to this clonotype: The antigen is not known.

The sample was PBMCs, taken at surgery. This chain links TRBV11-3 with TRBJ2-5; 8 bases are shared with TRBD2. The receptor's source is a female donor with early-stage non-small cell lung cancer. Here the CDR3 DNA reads TGTGCCAGCAGCTTCCGGGAGGGCCGCGAGACCCAGTACTTC. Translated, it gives CASSFREGRETQYF.